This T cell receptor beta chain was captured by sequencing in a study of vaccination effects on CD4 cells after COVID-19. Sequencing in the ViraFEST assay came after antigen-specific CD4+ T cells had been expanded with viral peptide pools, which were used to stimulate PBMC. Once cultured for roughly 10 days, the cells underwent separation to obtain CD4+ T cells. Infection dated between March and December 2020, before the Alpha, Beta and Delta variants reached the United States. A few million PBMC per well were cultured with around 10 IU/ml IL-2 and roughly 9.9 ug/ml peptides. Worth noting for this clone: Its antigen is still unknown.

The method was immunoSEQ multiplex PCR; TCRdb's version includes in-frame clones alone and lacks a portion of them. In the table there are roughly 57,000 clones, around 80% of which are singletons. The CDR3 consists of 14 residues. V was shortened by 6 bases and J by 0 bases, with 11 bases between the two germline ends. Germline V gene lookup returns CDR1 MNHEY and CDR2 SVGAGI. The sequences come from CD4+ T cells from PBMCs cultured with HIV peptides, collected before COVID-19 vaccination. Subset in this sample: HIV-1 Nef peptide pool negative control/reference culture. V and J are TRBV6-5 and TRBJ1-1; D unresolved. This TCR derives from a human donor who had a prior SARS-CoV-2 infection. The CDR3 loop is CASRGGLLNTEAFF. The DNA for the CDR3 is TGTGCCAGCAGGGGCGGGCTCTTGAACACTGAAGCTTTCTTT.